The clone carrying this T cell receptor (beta chain) was counted at least ten times. The library labeled individual cDNA molecules by adding unique molecular identifiers to them. In the source study's methods: Sample TCR counts, which ranged from roughly 20,000 to 690,600, had a median of approximately 100,000. TCRdb reprocessed the RACE reads with MiXCR, giving one entry per CDR3 protein. The V and J calls, along with clone size, are taken from TCRdb and not from the paper's own processing. The sample shows more than 70,000 distinct CDR3 sequences, around 9% of them seen only once. This entry comes from a study of human T cells and chemical hapten exposure. Trimming removed 0 bases from V and 3 bases from J, with 10 bases in between. The CDR3 consists of 15 residues. Germline V lookup: CDR1 SGDLS, CDR2 YYNGEE. Documented time point: healthy volunteer bleed at 2 weeks. RNA extraction used unfractionated whole blood as the source of total RNA.

V usage is TRBV9 and J usage is TRBJ1-5; D unclear. The sequenced sample consisted of whole blood. This TCR came from a female donor in good health. Some clones in this sample may be carry-over from other donors' samples. The chain's CDR3 is CASSVDAGANQPQHF. The CDR3 bases are TGTGCCAGCAGCGTAGATGCAGGTGCCAATCAGCCCCAGCATTTT.